This T cell receptor (beta chain) was recovered during a study of blood T cells in healthy people across ages. A second PCR of roughly 7 to 11 cycles used a sample-barcoded 5' primer and a J-beta primer mix. A single record per CDR3 protein comes from TCRdb applying MiXCR to the 5' RACE reads. Here the sample spans over 750,000 distinct CDR3 sequences, approximately 25% being singletons. CDR1 SGHVS and CDR2 FQNEAQ come from the germline V gene. The CDR3 covers 13 residues. Trimming removed 4 bases at V and 10 bases at J, with 14 bases between. Donor samples were obtained from healthy Caucasian individuals from Russia, aged 6 to 90. These data are also associated with another study on T cells of mothers and their children.

Sequencing was carried out using blood. This sequence joins TRBV7-8 and TRBJ2-1; D call uncertain. This receptor was taken from a boy between 10 and 17 years old in good health. The CDR3: CASSSPERMEQFF. The CDR3 region has the DNA TGTGCCAGCAGCTCCCCGGAGCGAATGGAGCAGTTCTTC.